The T cell receptor (beta chain) described here comes from a study of OX40 agonist ivuxolimab in advanced cancers. The data were produced by immunoSEQ multiplex PCR, yet TCRdb's version contains in-frame clones alone and is incomplete. The sample yields 75,000 to 80,000 clones, around 83% seen once. Germline CDR1 reads SGDLS; CDR2 reads YYNGEE. The CDR3 spans 12 residues. Trimming removed 0 bases at V and 7 bases at J, with 4 bases between. V and J are TRBV9 and TRBJ2-2; D gene unclear. The source material was CD4+ or CD8+ T cells sorted from blood, sampled in a trial of the OX40 agonist ivuxolimab. This TCR was sampled from an adult with an advanced solid tumor such as melanoma, head and neck, liver or kidney cancer. The CDR3 is CASSVGSGELFF. CDR3 coding DNA: TGTGCCAGCAGCGTAGGTAGCGGGGAGCTGTTTTTT.